The 19 T cell receptor beta chains presented below share a single source sample, sequenced in a study of identical twins. TCRdb used MiXCR to reprocess the 5' RACE reads, holding one entry per CDR3 protein. The table includes 1,800,000 or so distinct CDR3 sequences, under 35% detected once. Sequencing was carried out using cord blood. All receptors derive from a newborn girl in good health.

The V gene is TRBV6-2 or TRBV6-3, the J gene TRBJ2-5; no definite D call. Trimming cost V 4 bases and J 11 bases, with 20 bases left between them. Germline CDR1 and CDR2: MNHEY and SVGEGT. The CDR3 length is 14 residues. CDR3 amino acids: CASSFNPPRSEQYF. The CDR3 DNA reads as TGTGCCAGCAGTTTTAACCCCCCCCGTAGTGAGCAGTACTTC.

This sequence joins TRBV23-1 and TRBJ2-1; 10 bases are shared with TRBD2. TRBV23-1 is recorded as an ORF, its role being uncertain. This CDR3 has 17 residues. J was trimmed by 2 bases and V by 3 bases; bases with no gene match: 7. In nucleotides, the CDR3 is TGCGCCAGCAGTCAGCAGACTAGCGGGTTCCCCTACAATGAGCAGTTCTTC. Translated: CASSQQTSGFPYNEQFF.

This clonotype was detected many times. The rearrangement uses TRBV24-1 and TRBJ2-1; D is perhaps TRBD1 or TRBD2 (5 bases each). Germline values: CDR1 KGHDR, CDR2 SFDVKD. V was cut by 1 base and J by 7 bases, with 7 bases left in between. The CDR3 has 13 amino acids. The CDR3 spells CATSDFEGNEQFF. The CDR3 DNA reads as TGTGCCACCAGTGATTTCGAGGGGAATGAGCAGTTCTTC.

This clonotype was detected once. The V call is TRBV20-1, the J call TRBJ2-1; 10 bases are shared with TRBD2. This CDR3 is built from 13 residues. V trimming: 4 bases; J trimming: 13 bases; junction bases outside the gene matches: 10. Germline lookup yields CDR1 DFQATT and CDR2 SNEGSKA (reference sequence). The DNA of the CDR3 is TGCAGTGCTACCACTAGCGGGATGGAGACCCAGTTCTTC. Translation: CSATTSGMETQFF.

The V and J genes are TRBV25-1 and TRBJ1-3; D may be TRBD1 (5 bases). The CDR3 contains 14 residues. Trimming took 6 bases from V and 0 from J, leaving 9 bases between them. Germline values: CDR1 MGHDK, CDR2 SYGVNS. CDR3 DNA: TGTGCCAGCAGGAACGGGGGCTCTGGAAACACCATATATTTT. Protein product: CASRNGGSGNTIYF.

The chain uses TRBV2 and TRBJ2-7, with 10 bases matching TRBD1. This CDR3 comprises 13 residues. Germline V CDR1 and CDR2: SNHLY, FYNNEI. After removal of 9 bases from V and 4 bases from J, the junction contained 6 bases not matched to a gene. The CDR3 region is CASAGQGRYEQYF. DNA for the CDR3: TGTGCCAGTGCGGGACAGGGGAGGTACGAGCAGTACTTC.

This CDR3 reads CSVATGMNTEAFF. For the CDR3, the DNA is TGCAGCGTTGCGACAGGCATGAACACTGAAGCTTTCTTT. The gene calls are TRBV29-1 and TRBJ1-1; a possible D gene is TRBD1 (6 bases). The length of the CDR3 is 13 residues. Germline CDR1 SQVTM, CDR2 ANQGSEA. The ends were cut back, 4 bases at V and 0 bases at J, with 9 bases in the middle.

The chain recombines TRBV29-1 with TRBJ1-1; 7 bases align to TRBD1. In germline, CDR1 is SQVTM, CDR2 ANQGSEA. The V segment lost 5 bases and the J segment 7 bases; nucleotides outside the gene matches: 10. The CDR3 consists of 13 residues. The CDR3 DNA reads TGCAGCGTTCGCCAAGGGGGCCGTCTTGAAGCTTTCTTT. Its protein is CSVRQGGRLEAFF. Complete variable domain (other parts from reference TRBV29-1 and TRBJ1-1): SAVISQKPSRDICQRGTSLTIQCQVDSQVTMMFWYRQQPGQSLTLIATANQGSEATYESGFVIDKFPISRPNLTFSTLTVSNMSPEDSSIYLCSVRQGGRLEAFFGQGTRLTVV.

The V gene is TRBV4-2, the J gene TRBJ2-2; 7 bases fit TRBD1. J was trimmed by 5 bases and V by 4 bases; bases with no gene match: 10. The germline gives CDR1 LGHNA, CDR2 YNFKEQ. The CDR3 covers 16 residues. This CDR3 reads CASSRLGGRRTGELFF. The CDR3 DNA follows: TGTGCCAGCAGCCGATTAGGGGGCCGTCGAACCGGGGAGCTGTTTTTT.

The count of this clonotype is one. V usage is TRBV6-2 or TRBV6-3 and J usage is TRBJ1-1; D remains unclear. Germline CDR1 MNHEY, CDR2 SVGEGT. The CDR3 loop spans 14 amino acids. Trimming cost V 7 bases and J 6 bases, with 18 bases left between them. CDR3 in amino acids: CASKPGSLTAEAFF. The DNA of the CDR3 is TGTGCCAGCAAACCGGGCAGTCTTACGGCTGAAGCTTTCTTT.

On this clonotype: A read error may account for a junction end that differs from germline. The rearrangement links TRBV5-1 to TRBJ1-6; D call uncertain. From germline, CDR1 is SGHRS and CDR2 YFSETQ. This CDR3 spans 15 amino acids. The CDR3 region is CASSLNVGRDSPPHF. CDR3 coding DNA: TGCGCCAGCAGCTTGAATGTGGGAAGAGATTCACCCCCCCACTTT.

J is TRBJ1-2 and V is TRBV20-1; D is ambiguous. This CDR3 contains 13 residues. Germline CDR1 DFQATT, CDR2 SNEGSKA (reference sequence). Trimming took off 3 bases at V and 4 bases at J, with 12 bases between the two ends. This chain's CDR3 is CSASDEGLYGYTF. CDR3 bases: TGCAGTGCTAGTGACGAGGGCCTCTATGGCTACACCTTC.

The chain has TRBV20-1 and TRBJ2-6; 7 positions match TRBD1. This CDR3 region has 17 residues. From germline, CDR1 is DFQATT and CDR2 SNEGSKA (reference sequence). V gave up 6 bases and J gave up 2 bases; unmatched junction bases: 13. Here the CDR3 reads CSASTQGIVAGANVLTF. For the CDR3, the DNA is TGCAGTGCCTCGACACAGGGGATAGTGGCTGGGGCCAACGTCCTGACTTTC.

This clonotype showed up just a few times. The gene calls are TRBV2 and TRBJ2-6; 9 bases line up with TRBD1. Germline CDR1 reads SNHLY; CDR2 reads FYNNEI. V lost 9 bases, J lost 9 bases, and 9 bases stayed unmatched. The CDR3 runs to 14 residues. CDR3 sequence reads: CASKGQGNGNVLTF. The CDR3 nucleotides are TGTGCCAGTAAGGGACAGGGAAATGGCAACGTCCTGACTTTC.

The chain recombines TRBV5-1 with TRBJ2-3; 13 bases are shared with TRBD2. The CDR3 runs to 19 residues. Germline CDR1 and CDR2: SGHRS and YFSETQ. Trimming took 4 bases from V and 0 from J; bases not matched to a gene: 11. The CDR3 protein is CASSRGLAGNGNSTDTQYF. The DNA for the CDR3 is TGCGCCAGCAGCCGGGGACTAGCGGGAAATGGGAATAGCACAGATACGCAGTATTTT.

The CDR3 sequence is CSARTNRATDTQYF. Here the CDR3 DNA reads TGCAGTGCTAGAACGAACAGGGCGACAGATACGCAGTATTTT. The V and J genes are TRBV20-1 and TRBJ2-3; D is perhaps TRBD1 (6 bases). Trimming stripped 2 bases from V and 3 bases from J, with 12 bases between. Germline V gene lookup returns CDR1 DFQATT and CDR2 SNEGSKA (reference sequence). The CDR3 totals 14 residues.

The chain employs TRBV27 and TRBJ1-6, with 7 bases aligning to TRBD1. The CDR3 totals 15 residues. Germline CDR1 is MNHEY and CDR2 is SMNVEV (reference sequence). The V and J ends lost 8 bases and 8 bases, in that order; junction bases with no gene match: 12. The CDR3: CASALHRGADSPLHF. The CDR3 region has the DNA TGTGCCAGCGCTTTGCACAGGGGAGCGGATTCACCCCTCCACTTT.

This rearrangement joins TRBV5-1 to TRBJ2-1; TRBD1 agrees at 11 bases. Germline CDR1 reads SGHRS; CDR2 reads YFSETQ. The CDR3 spans 14 residues. V gave up 2 bases and J gave up 9 bases; unmatched junction bases: 4. In DNA, the CDR3 is TGCGCCAGCAGCTTTCCGGGACAGGGGGGTGAGCAGTTCTTC. The encoded protein is CASSFPGQGGEQFF. The full variable domain, its missing parts supplied by reference TRBV5-1 and TRBJ2-1, is KAGVTQTPRYLIKTRGQQVTLSCSPISGHRSVSWYQQTPGQGLQFLFEYFSETQRNKGNFPGRFSGRQFSNSRSEMNVSTLELGDSALYLCASSFPGQGGEQFFGPGTRLTVL.

This CDR3 reads CASKTGVIEAFF. DNA of the CDR3: TGTGCCAGCAAAACAGGGGTAATAGAAGCTTTCTTT. The chain is built from TRBV6-1 and TRBJ1-1, with 7 bases aligning to TRBD1. CDR1 MNHNS and CDR2 SASEGT come from the germline V gene. This CDR3 has 12 residues. The V segment lost 7 bases and the J segment 8 bases; nucleotides outside the gene matches: 7.